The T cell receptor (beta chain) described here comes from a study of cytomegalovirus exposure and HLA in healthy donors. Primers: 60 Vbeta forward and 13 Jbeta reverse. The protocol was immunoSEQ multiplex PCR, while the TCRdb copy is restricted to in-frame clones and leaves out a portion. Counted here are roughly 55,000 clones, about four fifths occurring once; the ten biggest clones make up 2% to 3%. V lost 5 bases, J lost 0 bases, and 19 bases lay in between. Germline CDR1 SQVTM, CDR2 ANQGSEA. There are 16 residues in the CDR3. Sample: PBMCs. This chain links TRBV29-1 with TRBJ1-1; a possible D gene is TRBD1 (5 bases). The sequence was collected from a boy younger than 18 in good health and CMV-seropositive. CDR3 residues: CSVLETESHMNTEAFF. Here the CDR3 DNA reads TGCAGCGTTCTTGAGACAGAGAGCCATATGAACACTGAAGCTTTCTTT.